Below are 32 T cell receptor beta chains sequenced from a single sample in a study of radiation and T cells in renal cell carcinoma. The method was immunoSEQ multiplex PCR; TCRdb's version includes in-frame clones alone and lacks a portion of them. Here the sample spans around 170,000 clones, about nine tenths being singletons. Noted time point: blood 4 weeks post-SBRT, at nephrectomy. The treatment was: 15 Gy SBRT to primary tumor, nephrectomy 4 weeks later. Sequences were derived from blood, sampled from a patient whose treatment included radiotherapy and nephrectomy. All receptors come from a woman in her forties or fifties with renal cell carcinoma.

The chain uses TRBV5-6 and TRBJ2-3; 11 bases line up with TRBD2. This CDR3 spans 19 amino acids. With V trimmed by 2 bases and J by 0 bases, 11 bases remained unmatched. CDR1 is SGHDT, CDR2 YYEEEE, per germline. This CDR3 is CASSLLNLAGGRSTDTQYF. The CDR3 DNA sequence: TGTGCCAGCAGCTTACTTAATCTAGCGGGGGGCCGTAGCACAGATACGCAGTATTTT.

In its sample, this clone was seen once. The V and J genes are TRBV6-6 and TRBJ1-1; 7 bases match TRBD1. V lost 6 bases and J lost 2; bases outside the gene matches: 6. The CDR3 covers 14 residues. The germline gives CDR1 MNHNY, CDR2 SVGAGI (reference sequence). The CDR3 DNA follows: TGTGCCAGCAGATCGGGACAGACAAACACTGAAGCTTTCTTT. Its translation is CASRSGQTNTEAFF.

V usage is TRBV7-9 and J usage is TRBJ2-1, with D perhaps TRBD1 or TRBD2 (5 bases each). The CDR3 extends over 18 amino acids. The germline V gene has CDR1 SEHNR and CDR2 FQNEAQ (reference sequence). Between the trimmed V and J ends, which lost 0 bases and 8 bases, there was a span of 23 bases. The CDR3 region is CASSLARGSSLGGYEQFF. CDR3 sequence (DNA): TGTGCCAGCAGCTTAGCGAGGGGAAGTAGTCTTGGGGGTTATGAGCAGTTCTTC.

The V and J genes are TRBV9 and TRBJ2-1, with a weak D call TRBD1 (5 bases). Trimming stripped 4 bases from V and 3 bases from J, with 11 bases between. The V gene's germline CDR1 is SGDLS and CDR2 YYNGEE. The CDR3 has 14 amino acids. Here the CDR3 DNA reads TGTGCCAGCAGCCCGGCAACAGGCTACAATGAGCAGTTCTTC. It codes for CASSPATGYNEQFF.

This chain connects TRBV5-4 to TRBJ1-6; D might be TRBD1 (6 bases). The CDR3 covers 16 residues. Trimming left V 3 bases short and J 4 bases short, with 14 bases between. CDR1 is SGHNT, CDR2 YYREEE, per germline (reference sequence). The CDR3 DNA is TGTGCCAGCAGCTCCGAACAGGGTTTTTATAATTCACCCCTCCACTTT. Its protein is CASSSEQGFYNSPLHF.

The chain couples TRBV5-6 to TRBJ1-1, with D possibly matching TRBD1 (5 bases). Germline V CDR1 and CDR2: SGHDT, YYEEEE. Trimming shortened V by 1 base and J by 11 bases, and 24 bases separated the two germline ends. The length of the CDR3 is 16 residues. CDR3 residues: CASSLRRWSGGGDAFF. CDR3 sequence (DNA): TGTGCCAGCAGCTTGAGGCGATGGTCCGGGGGTGGTGACGCTTTCTTT.

The chain carries TRBV19 and TRBJ1-6; D possibly corresponds to TRBD1 (6 bases). The CDR3 runs to 15 residues. The V gene's germline CDR1 is LNHDA and CDR2 SQIVND (reference sequence). V was pared by 6 bases and J by 8 bases, with 17 bases between. CDR3 sequence reads: CASRTLGAGDSPLHF. In DNA form, the CDR3 reads TGTGCCAGTAGGACCCTTGGGGCAGGGGATTCACCCCTCCACTTT.

This sequence joins TRBV7-2 and TRBJ2-5; the D is unclear. Trimming cost V 5 bases and J 5 bases, with 12 bases left between them. Germline values: CDR1 SGHTA, CDR2 FQGNSA. There are 13 residues in the CDR3. This chain's CDR3 is CASSPRRVETQYF. CDR3 nucleotide sequence: TGTGCCAGCAGCCCGAGACGGGTTGAGACCCAGTACTTC.

Only a few counts were recorded for this clone. The V call is TRBV5-1, the J call TRBJ2-2, with 10 bases matching TRBD1. In germline, CDR1 is SGHRS, CDR2 YFSETQ. The CDR3 sequence is 15 residues long. V dropped 4 bases and J dropped 5; count of bases not matched to a gene: 5. In DNA form, the CDR3 reads TGCGCCAGCAGCCAGACAGGGGGCGCGACCGGGGAGCTGTTTTTT. It yields the protein CASSQTGGATGELFF.

This sequence joins TRBV30 and TRBJ2-2; D might be TRBD2 (7 bases). CDR1 is GTSNPN, CDR2 SVGIG, per germline (reference sequence). This CDR3 has 13 amino acids. V was trimmed by 3 bases and J by 7 bases, leaving 12 bases between them. CDR3 in DNA: TGTGCCTGGAGCGGGGGGCGCGTCGGGGAGCTGTTTTTT. It codes for CAWSGGRVGELFF.

The chain joins TRBV5-4 to TRBJ2-1; 9 bases line up with TRBD2. Losses at the gene ends were 3 bases for V and 2 bases for J; bases not matched to a gene: 6. This CDR3 comprises 16 residues. Germline V gene sequence: CDR1 SGHNT, CDR2 YYREEE (reference sequence). The CDR3 DNA reads TGTGCCAGCAGCTGGGGTTTAGCGGGGGCCTACAATGAGCAGTTCTTC. Translating gives CASSWGLAGAYNEQFF.

The V gene is TRBV6-5, the J gene TRBJ1-1, with 9 bases lining up with TRBD1. With 3 bases clipped from V and 5 bases from J, the junction kept 7 bases outside the gene matches. CDR3 length: 15 amino acids. Germline loops: CDR1 MNHEY, CDR2 SVGAGI. The CDR3 here is CASSYRQGGRTEAFF. The CDR3 DNA reads as TGTGCCAGCAGTTATCGACAGGGGGGGAGAACTGAAGCTTTCTTT.

The genes are TRBV30 and TRBJ2-7; D not certain. Trimming took off 2 bases at V and 6 bases at J, with 8 bases between the two ends. This CDR3 spans 11 amino acids. CDR1 is GTSNPN, CDR2 SVGIG, per germline (reference sequence). Here the CDR3 DNA reads TGTGCCTGGAGTACGGGCGGCGAGCAGTACTTC. Protein: CAWSTGGEQYF. The full variable domain, its missing parts supplied by reference TRBV30 and TRBJ2-7, is SQTIHQWPATLVQPVGSPLSLECTVEGTSNPNLYWYRQAAGRGLQLLFYSVGIGQISSEVPQNLSASRPQDRQFILSSKKLLLSDSGFYLCAWSTGGEQYFGPGTRLTVT.

The count of this clone is one. The chain couples TRBV7-2 to TRBJ1-2; D gene unclear. The CDR3 has 13 amino acids. The ends were cut back, 5 bases at V and 3 bases at J, with 10 bases in the middle. The germline CDR1 and CDR2 sequences are SGHTA and FQGNSA. CDR3 nucleotides: TGTGCCAGCAGCCTATCGGCTGACTATGGCTACACCTTC. As protein: CASSLSADYGYTF.

This rearrangement joins TRBV10-2 to TRBJ1-1; D is undetermined. Germline loops: CDR1 WSHSY, CDR2 SAAADI. Between the trimmed V and J ends, which lost 2 bases and 0 bases, there was a span of 7 bases. This CDR3 comprises 14 residues. The CDR3 loop is CASSEQELNTEAFF. Written as DNA, the CDR3 is TGCGCCAGCAGTGAGCAGGAATTGAACACTGAAGCTTTCTTT.

The chain is built from TRBV9 and TRBJ2-5; D may be TRBD2 (6 bases). With 4 bases removed from V and 2 bases from J, the gap between germline ends came to 12 bases. The CDR3 runs to 14 residues. CDR1 is SGDLS and CDR2 is YYNGEE in the germline V gene. CDR3: CASSPGTPQETQYF. Here the CDR3 DNA reads TGTGCCAGCAGCCCAGGGACTCCGCAAGAGACCCAGTACTTC.

The chain employs TRBV5-8 and TRBJ2-5; 16 bases align to TRBD2. The germline V gene encodes CDR1 SGHTS and CDR2 YDEGEE. The CDR3 has 19 amino acids. V gave up 2 bases and J gave up 5 bases; unmatched junction bases: 12. CDR3 DNA sequence: TGTGCCAGCAGCTTCCCGGGACTAGCGGGGGGGCCGTTTCGGGAGACCCAGTACTTC. Its translation: CASSFPGLAGGPFRETQYF.

V and J are TRBV10-3 and TRBJ2-1, with 7 bases lining up with TRBD2. V dropped 2 bases and J dropped 4; count of bases not matched to a gene: 2. CDR3 length: 14 amino acids. The germline CDR1 and CDR2 sequences are ENHRY and SYGVKD. CDR3 DNA sequence: TGTGCCATCAGTGAGGGGGAGGGATACAATGAGCAGTTCTTC. Translating it yields CAISEGEGYNEQFF.

CDR3 amino acids: CASSQDLGNTEAFF. CDR3 sequence (DNA): TGCGCCAGCAGCCAAGATCTGGGAAACACTGAAGCTTTCTTT. The chain is built from TRBV4-1 and TRBJ1-1; the D is unclear. Per the germline V gene, CDR1 is MGHRA and CDR2 is YSYEKL. V lost 0 bases, J lost 2 bases, and 7 bases lay in between. This CDR3 has 14 amino acids.

The V gene is TRBV4-1, the J gene TRBJ2-5; 11 nucleotides line up with TRBD1. Looked up from germline, CDR1 is MGHRA and CDR2 is YSYEKL. J lost 5 bases, V lost 2 bases, and 4 bases had no gene match. The CDR3 loop spans 15 amino acids. The CDR3 spells CASSQRTGGWETQYF. CDR3 nucleotide sequence: TGCGCCAGCAGCCAAAGGACAGGGGGCTGGGAGACCCAGTACTTC.

The chain couples TRBV6-5 to TRBJ2-3, with 9 positions matching TRBD1. The CDR3 covers 16 residues. The trim removed 0 bases at V and 6 bases at J, leaving 7 bases unmatched. The germline CDR1 and CDR2 sequences are MNHEY and SVGAGI. CDR3 DNA sequence: TGTGCCAGCAGTTACTCCTTTGGGACAGGGTCTGATACGCAGTATTTT. It translates to CASSYSFGTGSDTQYF.

This chain links TRBV2 with TRBJ2-1; 10 bases are shared with TRBD1. Germline V CDR1 and CDR2: SNHLY, FYNNEI. There are 14 residues in the CDR3. The junction had 8 bases not matched to a gene; V was cut back by 8 bases and J by 7 bases. CDR3 nucleotide sequence: TGTGCCAGCGAGGGGACAGGGGAGGAAAATGAGCAGTTCTTC. Its protein product is CASEGTGEENEQFF.

This chain uses TRBV7-2 with TRBJ2-3; D uncertain. Per germline, CDR1 SGHTA and CDR2 FQGNSA. V was shortened by 2 bases and J by 4 bases, with 10 bases between the two germline ends. CDR3 length: 14 residues. The CDR3 is CASSLNPSADTQYF. The CDR3 region has the DNA TGTGCCAGCAGCTTAAATCCCTCCGCAGATACGCAGTATTTT.

This chain connects TRBV23-1 to TRBJ1-5; the D gene is possibly TRBD1 (6 bases). TRBV23-1 is known as an ORF, though its function is uncertain. The CDR3 is 16 amino acids. V was pared by 4 bases and J by 7 bases, with 20 bases between. CDR3 nucleotides: TGCGCCAGCAGTCTTGGTGGTGTCAGGGGAAACCAGCCCCAGCATTTT. The encoded protein is CASSLGGVRGNQPQHF.

The rearrangement joins TRBV6-6 to TRBJ1-5; D remains ambiguous. The V gene's germline CDR1 is MNHNY and CDR2 SVGAGI (reference sequence). Trimming cost V 3 bases and J 3 bases, with 9 bases left between them. CDR3 length: 14 amino acids. CDR3 coding DNA: TGTGCCAGCAGTTATTCACAAATCAATCAGCCCCAGCATTTT. It specifies CASSYSQINQPQHF.

This sequence joins TRBV18 and TRBJ1-1, with D uncertain. This CDR3 comprises 13 residues. Germline V gives CDR1 KGHSH, CDR2 LQKENI. V shed 3 bases and J shed 6 bases, with 11 bases lying between them. The CDR3 region is CASSPGVGPEAFF. DNA of the CDR3: TGTGCCAGCTCACCTGGGGTTGGCCCTGAAGCTTTCTTT.

The chain joins TRBV10-3 to TRBJ1-1; no definite D call. The CDR3 extends over 11 amino acids. V lost 3 bases and J 2 bases, leaving 1 base between the germline ends. From germline, CDR1 is ENHRY and CDR2 SYGVKD. CDR3 nucleotides: TGTGCCATCAGTGATAACACTGAAGCTTTCTTT. Translation gives CAISDNTEAFF.

The chain couples TRBV4-3 to TRBJ1-2; D is ambiguous. The length of the CDR3 is 15 residues. Germline V gives CDR1 LGHNA, CDR2 YSLEER. V lost 0 bases, J lost 4 bases, and 12 bases lay in between. As DNA, the CDR3 is TGCGCCAGCAGCCAAGATTTAAGCGGATCCTATGGCTACACCTTC. Protein product: CASSQDLSGSYGYTF.

The J gene is TRBJ2-5, the V gene TRBV6-6; TRBD2 matches at 9 bases. The CDR3 length is 16 residues. Germline loops: CDR1 MNHNY, CDR2 SVGAGI (reference sequence). J gave up 3 bases and V 3 bases, and 8 bases lay outside the gene matches. The CDR3 reads CASSYVSGGLEETQYF. Here the CDR3 DNA reads TGTGCCAGCAGTTATGTGAGCGGGGGGCTGGAAGAGACCCAGTACTTC.

The chain couples TRBV30 to TRBJ2-5, with D possibly called TRBD1 or TRBD2 (6 bases each). With 1 base removed from V and 5 bases from J, the gap between germline ends came to 17 bases. This CDR3 region has 15 residues. Germline V gene data show CDR1 as GTSNPN and CDR2 as SVGIG (reference sequence). Here the CDR3 DNA reads TGTGCCTGGAGTGACGGAGGGGGGATCCGGGAGACCCAGTACTTC. Encoded protein: CAWSDGGGIRETQYF.

For this clone: In the same sample, other DNA sequences code for this CDR3. The rearrangement uses TRBV5-1 and TRBJ2-3, with a possible D match to TRBD1 (6 bases). The CDR3 spans 14 residues. Germline V gene sequence: CDR1 SGHRS, CDR2 YFSETQ. Deletions cut 4 bases from V and 0 bases from J, with 9 bases between. The CDR3: CASSPGHSTDTQYF. DNA for the CDR3: TGCGCCAGCAGCCCGGGACACAGCACAGATACGCAGTATTTT.

The chain combines TRBV7-6 with TRBJ1-1; 7 bases align to TRBD1. Trimming at V came to 5 bases and at J to 1 base, leaving 1 base not matched to a gene. Germline CDR1 and CDR2: SGHVS and FNYEAQ. The CDR3 is 13 amino acids. This chain's CDR3 is CASSAGGNTEAFF. The CDR3 region has the DNA TGTGCCAGCAGCGCAGGGGGGAACACTGAAGCTTTCTTT.